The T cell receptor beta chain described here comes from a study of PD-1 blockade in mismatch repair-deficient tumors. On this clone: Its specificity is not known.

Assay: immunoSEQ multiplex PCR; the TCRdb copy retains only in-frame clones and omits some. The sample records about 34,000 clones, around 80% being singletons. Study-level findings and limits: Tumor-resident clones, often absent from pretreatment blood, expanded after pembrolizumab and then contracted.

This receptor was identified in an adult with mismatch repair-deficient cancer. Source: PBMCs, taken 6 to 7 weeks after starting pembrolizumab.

The DNA of the CDR3 is TGTGCCAGCAGCTTGTCATGGGGCGGGATGTACAATGAGCAGTTCTTC. This gives the protein CASSLSWGGMYNEQFF. The chain recombines TRBV7-2 with TRBJ2-1; D is perhaps TRBD2 (6 bases). The CDR3 is made up of 16 amino acids. V was pared by 3 bases and J by 4 bases, with 16 bases between. In germline, CDR1 is SGHTA, CDR2 FQGNSA.